The clone carrying this TCR beta chain was counted between two and nine times. The antigen remains undetermined. Universal primer sites and UMIs were introduced during 5'RACE template-switching synthesis of TCR cDNA. One entry per CDR3 protein results from TCRdb running MiXCR on the 5' RACE reads. Here the sample spans around 310,000 distinct CDR3 sequences, 8.7% being singletons. This sample stems from a study of T cells after yellow fever vaccination. Findings of the study overall: Peaking faster, on day 5 versus 15, the secondary response was nonetheless weaker. Contaminating bulk clonotypes could be abundant in FACS-sorted repertoires.

Trimming removed 5 bases from V and 7 bases from J, with 17 bases in between. Germline CDR1 MNHEY, CDR2 SMNVEV (reference sequence). This CDR3 comprises 14 residues. The source material was PBMCs, sampled on the day of the first yellow fever vaccination. The chain combines TRBV27 with TRBJ1-2; D may be TRBD1 (5 bases). This receptor was identified in a young man who received the YFV17D yellow fever vaccine. CDR3 loop: CASSPGTEGTGYTF. DNA of the CDR3: TGTGCCAGCAGTCCCGGAACAGAGGGGACTGGCTACACCTTC.